These T cell receptor beta chains were read from a single sample in a study of spatial heterogeneity in lung cancer. TCRdb re-analysed the 5' RACE reads in MiXCR, keeping a single row per CDR3 protein. The data show 12,000 to 15,000 distinct CDR3 sequences, around 8% seen once. Material: PBMCs, obtained at surgery. These receptors came from a female donor with early-stage non-small cell lung cancer. Both conserved end residues are part of each CDR3. The D gene is left open where the match is weak. Rows may omit the clone size; those that give it use once, few, many or a size class.

TRBV2	TRBD2	TRBJ2-5	many	TGTGCCAGCAGTGAAGGGACACTAGCGGGGGGCCAAGAGACCCAGTACTTC	CASSEGTLAGGQETQYF
TRBV7-6	TRBD2	TRBJ2-7	many	TGTGCCAGCAGTTTTTCGACTAGCGGGAGAACCGCTAGCACTACTACGGGAGAGCAGTACTTC	CASSFSTSGRTASTTTGEQYF
TRBV28	NA	TRBJ2-1	many	TGTGCCAGCAAACCGTCTATGTGGCGGGGTTACGATGAGCAGTTCTTC	CASKPSMWRGYDEQFF
TRBV2	NA	TRBJ2-6	many	TGTGCCGTCCCGGGGCTAGCTATTGGGGCCAACGTCCTGACTTTC	CAVPGLAIGANVLTF
TRBV2	NA	TRBJ1-3	many	TGTGCCAGCAGCGGTAACTTTCAATCTGGAAACACCATATATTTT	CASSGNFQSGNTIYF
TRBV4-1	NA	TRBJ1-3	NA	TGCGCCAGCAGCCAAGAAAGTGTGACTGCTGGAAACACCATATATTTT	CASSQESVTAGNTIYF
TRBV28	TRBD2	TRBJ2-1	NA	TGTGCCAGCAAACTAGCGTACTCTTCCAGTGAGCAGTTCTTC	CASKLAYSSSEQFF
TRBV27	NA	TRBJ2-3	medium-sized	TGTGCCAGCAGTGCAATTCAGTCAGATACGCAGTATTTT	CASSAIQSDTQYF
TRBV7-9	NA	TRBJ2-1	many	TGTGCCAGCAGCTTGTCCGGCAACTCCTACAATGAGCAGTTCTTC	CASSLSGNSYNEQFF
TRBV28	NA	TRBJ2-7	few	TGTGCCATCGGCCGATTTTTTCAGGGTGAATTTGCCTACGAGCAGTACTTC	CAIGRFFQGEFAYEQYF
TRBV7-7	TRBD1	TRBJ2-3	NA	TGTGCTAGCAGCCCCCGAGAACAGGGGATGGGTACGCAGTATTTT	CASSPREQGMGTQYF
TRBV18	NA	TRBJ2-2	many	TGTGCCAGCTCACCTCGCAGGGAAAACACCGGGGAGCTGTTTTTT	CASSPRRENTGELFF
TRBV2	TRBD2	TRBJ2-5	many	TGTGCCAGCAGTGAGACGCCACTAGCGGGGGAGGAGACCCAGTACTTC	CASSETPLAGEETQYF
TRBV6-5	TRBD1	TRBJ1-5	many	TGTGCCAGCAGTTCGGACAGGCTTAGCAATCAGCCCCAGCATTTT	CASSSDRLSNQPQHF
TRBV3-1	NA	TRBJ1-6	many	TGTGCCAGCAGCCAAGATTCACACGGTTCACCCCTCCACTTT	CASSQDSHGSPLHF
TRBV28	NA	TRBJ1-2	NA	TGTGCCAGCAGTCGACAGGTCAACAACTATGGCTACACCTTC	CASSRQVNNYGYTF
TRBV4-3	NA	TRBJ2-3	few	TGCGCCAGCATCTATCCCCCGAGCCCCACAGATACGCAGTATTTT	CASIYPPSPTDTQYF
TRBV20-1	TRBD2	TRBJ2-5	many	TGCAGTGCCCCGCCGGCGGGAGGACAAGAGACCCAGTACTTC	CSAPPAGGQETQYF
TRBV7-2	NA	TRBJ2-2	few	TGTGCCAGCAGCTTACAGCAAAACACCGGGGAGCTGTTTTTT	CASSLQQNTGELFF
TRBV20-1	TRBD2	TRBJ2-4	few	TGCAGTGCTAGCCCACTTCCCTTACTAGCGGCCAAAAACATTCAGTACTTC	CSASPLPLLAAKNIQYF
TRBV5-4	TRBD2	TRBJ2-7	medium-sized	TGTGCCAGCAGCCCAGGACTAGCGGGACCCTACGAGCAGTACTTC	CASSPGLAGPYEQYF
TRBV5-1	NA	TRBJ2-1	many	TGCGCCAGCAGCTTGGGACAGCCTACCAATGAGCAGTTCTTC	CASSLGQPTNEQFF
TRBV11-1	NA	TRBJ2-7	many	TGTGCCAGCAGCCCTGTGGGACGGATGTTCTACGAGCAGTACTTC	CASSPVGRMFYEQYF
TRBV5-1	NA	TRBJ1-3	many	TGCGCCAGCAGCCCATTGACCAGGGCCCGCTCTGGAAACACCATATATTTT	CASSPLTRARSGNTIYF
TRBV29-1	NA	TRBJ2-7	many	TGCAGCGCTCTTCCAGATTACAACTCCTACGAGCAGTACTTC	CSALPDYNSYEQYF
TRBV23-1	NA	TRBJ2-2	many	TGCGCCCAAGCCTTTCGGGTCCGGACGGGGCCATCGAACACCGGGGAGCTGTTTTTT	CAQAFRVRTGPSNTGELFF